These 14 T cell receptor beta chains originate from one sample sequenced in a study of CD8 T cells in ankylosing spondylitis. Via MiXCR, TCRdb re-called the 5' RACE reads, giving one row per CDR3 protein. The sample has 800,000 to 900,000 distinct CDR3 sequences; over 9.5% are singletons. General study findings and limits: Typical of ankylosing spondylitis blood, it appeared, was a TCR beta motif of fewer than 10 highly homologous variants.

These TCRs' antigens remain unknown. Sample: blood, either unsorted or a sorted T cell fraction (not recorded which). The receptors originated from a male donor with ankylosing spondylitis.

The chain carries TRBV7-8 and TRBJ2-2; 9 nucleotides match TRBD1. The length of the CDR3 is 17 residues. V shed 4 bases and J 5 bases; nucleotides not matched to a gene: 11. Germline CDR1 SGHVS, CDR2 FQNEAQ. Written as DNA, the CDR3 is TGTGCCAGCAGCTGGGCCCAGGGACAGGGTCAGACCGGGGAGCTGTTTTTT. Protein: CASSWAQGQGQTGELFF.

V gene TRBV7-2 combines with J gene TRBJ2-6, with D perhaps matching TRBD1 or TRBD2 (5 bases each). Trimming cost V 1 base and J 2 bases, with 12 bases left between them. CDR3 length equals 17 residues. Germline V gene sequence: CDR1 SGHTA, CDR2 FQGNSA. CDR3 loop: CASSLGARGAGANVLTF. The CDR3 nucleotides are TGTGCCAGCAGCTTAGGGGCCCGAGGGGCTGGGGCCAACGTCCTGACTTTC.

V and J are TRBV20-1 and TRBJ2-2; TRBD1 matches 9 bases. The CDR3 totals 15 residues. Unmatched junction bases numbered 10, after V lost 3 bases and J lost 8 bases. Germline V gene lookup returns CDR1 DFQATT and CDR2 SNEGSKA (reference sequence). The CDR3 loop is CSASEGQGMSGELFF. CDR3 DNA: TGCAGTGCTAGCGAGGGACAGGGAATGTCGGGGGAGCTGTTTTTT.

The sample holds many counts of this clonotype. The V gene is TRBV20-1, the J gene TRBJ1-2; no clear D gene. In germline, CDR1 is DFQATT, CDR2 SNEGSKA (reference sequence). The CDR3 extends over 12 amino acids. V lost 3 bases and J lost 3, with 8 bases in between. The CDR3 coding sequence is TGCAGTGCTAGCGGTGGATACTATGGCTACACCTTC. Its translation is CSASGGYYGYTF.

This clonotype was picked up one time. V and J are TRBV7-3 and TRBJ2-2; D may be TRBD1 (6 bases). V was clipped by 4 bases and J by 7 bases, with 10 bases between them. Germline V gives CDR1 SGHTA, CDR2 FQGTGA. This CDR3 comprises 13 residues. This CDR3 is CASSSQGNGELFF. CDR3 DNA sequence: TGTGCCAGCAGCTCACAGGGAAACGGGGAGCTGTTTTTT.

This clonotype was counted a few times. CDR3 residues: CASSWGGPLKDTQYF. The CDR3 DNA follows: TGTGCCAGCAGTTGGGGCGGGCCTTTAAAAGATACGCAGTATTTT. The chain combines TRBV28 with TRBJ2-3; D tentatively reads TRBD1 or TRBD2 (5 bases each). The CDR3 extends over 15 amino acids. CDR1 and CDR2 from the germline V gene are MDHEN and SYDVKM. Trimming took off 4 bases at V and 5 bases at J, with 16 bases between the two ends.

The gene calls are TRBV27 and TRBJ2-3, with D perhaps TRBD1 (7 bases). The V end was cut by 1 base, the J end by 0 bases, with 11 bases between. The CDR3 is made up of 16 amino acids. Germline lookup yields CDR1 MNHEY and CDR2 SMNVEV (reference sequence). The CDR3 sequence is CASSLFPGGSTDTQYF. The CDR3 region has the DNA TGTGCCAGCAGTTTATTCCCAGGGGGGAGCACAGATACGCAGTATTTT.

The chain has TRBV20-1 and TRBJ2-1; D may be TRBD2 (6 bases). The V and J ends lost 1 base and 6 bases respectively, with 13 bases between them. The CDR3 sequence is 14 residues long. Germline V gene lookup returns CDR1 DFQATT and CDR2 SNEGSKA (reference sequence). DNA of the CDR3: TGCAGTGCTAGAGTAGCGGAGAGGGGCAATGAGCAGTTCTTC. This sequence encodes CSARVAERGNEQFF.

This clonotype appeared many times. The chain uses TRBV20-1 and TRBJ1-6; the D gene is possibly TRBD1 (5 bases). Between the trimmed V and J ends, which lost 3 bases and 4 bases, there was a span of 10 bases. Germline V gives CDR1 DFQATT, CDR2 SNEGSKA (reference sequence). The CDR3 runs to 14 residues. CDR3 region: CSASAGMYNSPLHF. The CDR3 DNA reads as TGCAGTGCTAGCGCAGGGATGTATAATTCACCCCTCCACTTT.

The CDR3 region has the DNA TGTGCCACAGACAGGGGGCATAACTATGGCTACACCTTC. Translation gives CATDRGHNYGYTF. The chain links TRBV28 to TRBJ1-2; TRBD1 agrees at 10 bases. Germline CDR1 is MDHEN and CDR2 is SYDVKM. The CDR3 spans 13 residues. With V trimmed by 10 bases and J by 1 base, 3 bases remained unmatched.

This clonotype was counted a few times. It is unclear where the CDR3 begins or ends on the DNA, so no DNA is shown, and the CDR3 is as TCRdb lists it. The chain is built from TRBV11-2 and TRBJ2-1. Ends included, the CDR3 has 12 residues. Germline CDR1 is SGHAT and CDR2 is FQNNGV. The chain's CDR3 is CASSFGSGNEFF.

A few counts support this clonotype. The rearrangement links TRBV15 to TRBJ1-2; a possible D gene is TRBD1 (5 bases). The V end lost 1 base, the J end lost 5 bases, and 11 bases lay between the germline ends. The V gene's germline CDR1 is LNHNV and CDR2 YYDKDF (reference sequence). This CDR3 region has 14 residues. CDR3 coding DNA: TGTGCCACCAGCAGAGGGGCAGGGTATTATGGCTACACCTTC. Its protein is CATSRGAGYYGYTF.

The V and J genes are TRBV12-5 and TRBJ2-2, with TRBD1 matching over 9 bases. The trim removed 6 bases at V and 3 bases at J, leaving 5 bases unmatched. Germline CDR1 is LGHNT and CDR2 is FRNRAP. This CDR3 spans 15 amino acids. CDR3 in DNA: TGTGCTAGTGGCCAGGACAGGGGAGACACCGGGGAGCTGTTTTTT. Amino acids: CASGQDRGDTGELFF.

A few counts support this clonotype. This chain uses TRBV19 with TRBJ1-5; D is ambiguous. The V end was cut by 5 bases, the J end by 1 base, with 15 bases between. The CDR3 runs 16 residues. Germline V gene sequence: CDR1 LNHDA, CDR2 SQIVND (reference sequence). The CDR3 bases are TGTGCCAGTAGTCCCCGATGGCTGGAAAGCAATCAGCCCCAGCATTTT. As protein: CASSPRWLESNQPQHF.